The 3 T cell receptor beta chains presented below share a single source sample, sequenced in a study of regulatory T cells in long-lasting Graves disease. To make TCR beta libraries, researchers used iRepertoire HTBI primers and Arm-PCR of CDR3 regions. Via MiXCR, TCRdb re-called the multiplex PCR reads, giving one row per CDR3 protein. The sample includes 350,000 to 500,000 distinct CDR3 sequences, less than 20% of them seen just once. As for time point: newly diagnosed GD, antithyroid drugs for less than 3 months. Making the TCR library involved RNA that had been extracted from PBMCs. The data were also submitted as part of a second study, on T cells in Graves' hyperthyroidism and ophthalmopathy.

The sample consisted of peripheral blood mononuclear cells (PBMCs), taken at new diagnosis, from a patient treated with antithyroid drugs. Receptors originate from a woman aged 25 to 39 with Graves disease.

This chain connects TRBV2 to TRBJ2-5; 9 bases are a match to TRBD2. V lost 1 base to trimming and J lost 2 bases; unmatched junction nucleotides: 5. Germline-derived CDR1 and CDR2 are SNHLY and FYNNEI. The CDR3 extends over 16 amino acids. CDR3 bases: TGTGCCAGCAGTGAAGACTTCGCGGGAGGGCAAGAGACCCAGTACTTC. Amino acids: CASSEDFAGGQETQYF.

A remark on this clonotype: A far larger clone differs by one base, so this is likely a read error. The chain carries TRBV2 and TRBJ2-5, with D hard to call. CDR3 length: 14 residues. CDR1 and CDR2 (germline): SNHLY, FYNNEI. The DNA for the CDR3 is TGTGCCAGCAGCTTAGTCCCCGGTGGAGAGACCCGGTACTTC. It encodes CASSLVPGGETRYF.

Many counts were recorded for this clonotype. The chain has TRBV7-9 and TRBJ2-5; the D call may be TRBD1 or TRBD2 (5 bases each). Germline V lookup: CDR1 SEHNR, CDR2 FQNEAQ (reference sequence). This CDR3 is 15 amino acids long. V was shortened by 5 bases and J by 1 base, with 14 bases between the two germline ends. This CDR3 is CASSRWGSSQETQYF. DNA for the CDR3: TGTGCCAGCAGCCGATGGGGGTCTAGCCAAGAGACCCAGTACTTC.